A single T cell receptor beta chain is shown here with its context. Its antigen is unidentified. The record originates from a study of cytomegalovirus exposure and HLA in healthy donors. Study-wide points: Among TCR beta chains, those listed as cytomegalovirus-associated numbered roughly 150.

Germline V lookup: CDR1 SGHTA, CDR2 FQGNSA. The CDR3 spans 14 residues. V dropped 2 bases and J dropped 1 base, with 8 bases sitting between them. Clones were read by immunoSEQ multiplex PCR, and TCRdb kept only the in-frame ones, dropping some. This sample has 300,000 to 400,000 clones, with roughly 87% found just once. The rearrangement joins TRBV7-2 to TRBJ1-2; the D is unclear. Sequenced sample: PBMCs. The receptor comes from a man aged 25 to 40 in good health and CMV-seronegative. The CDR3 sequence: CASSLNPVNYGYTF. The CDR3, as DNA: TGTGCCAGCAGCTTAAACCCAGTTAACTATGGCTACACCTTC. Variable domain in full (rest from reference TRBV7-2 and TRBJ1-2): GAGVSQSPSNKVTEKGKDVELRCDPISGHTALYWYRQSLGQGLEFLIYFQGNSAPDKSGLPSDRFSAERTGGSVSTLTIQRTQQEDSAVYLCASSLNPVNYGYTFGSGTRLTVV.